The 13 T cell receptor beta chains in this list originate from one sample, sequenced in a study of blood T cell repertoires in COVID-19. This table comes from immunoSEQ multiplex PCR, and its TCRdb copy is limited to in-frame clones, with some not included. This sample yields about 61,000 clones, of which almost 90% are seen a single time; over 20% belongs to the top ten. The material sequenced was peripheral blood. The receptors were gathered from a woman in her fifties or sixties with active or convalescent COVID-19.

This chain joins TRBV28 and TRBJ2-7, with TRBD2 matching 8 bases. The CDR3 extends over 15 amino acids. The germline V gene has CDR1 MDHEN and CDR2 SYDVKM. J was trimmed by 7 bases and V by 4 bases; bases with no gene match: 12. CDR3 in amino acids: CASSSRAGEAREQYF. The CDR3 region has the DNA TGTGCCAGCAGTTCTCGAGCGGGAGAGGCAAGGGAGCAGTACTTC.

The chain combines TRBV27 with TRBJ1-2, with TRBD1 matching 9 bases. CDR1 is MNHEY, CDR2 SMNVEV, per germline (reference sequence). With 2 bases clipped from V and 8 bases from J, the junction kept 9 bases outside the gene matches. This CDR3 comprises 15 residues. The CDR3 is CASSLTGTGPGGYTF. The DNA for the CDR3 is TGTGCCAGCAGTTTAACCGGGACAGGGCCTGGCGGCTACACCTTC.

The V gene is TRBV9, the J gene TRBJ2-2; 7 bases map to TRBD1. Germline CDR1 is SGDLS and CDR2 is YYNGEE. Losses at the gene ends were 0 bases for V and 6 bases for J; bases not matched to a gene: 11. CDR3 length: 17 amino acids. CDR3 nucleotides: TGTGCCAGCAGCGTAGAAGGGAACAGGGGAGTTGCCGGGGAGCTGTTTTTT. Its protein is CASSVEGNRGVAGELFF.

The rearrangement uses TRBV27 and TRBJ2-1; perhaps TRBD2 as D (6 bases). The CDR3 is 15 residues long. Trimming took 5 bases from V and 4 from J, leaving 15 bases between them. Looked up from germline, CDR1 is MNHEY and CDR2 is SMNVEV (reference sequence). The CDR3 DNA reads TGTGCCAGCAGTCAATTCGGGGAGGTTTACAATGAGCAGTTCTTC. Translated, it gives CASSQFGEVYNEQFF.

This clone was detected once. This chain connects TRBV5-6 to TRBJ2-7, with D unclear. CDR1 is SGHDT and CDR2 is YYEEEE in the germline V gene. There are 17 residues in the CDR3. V lost 5 bases and J lost 3, with 24 bases in between. This chain's CDR3 is CASSELRPSIPYYEQYF. The CDR3 coding sequence is TGTGCCAGCAGTGAACTCCGTCCGTCTATTCCCTACTACGAGCAGTACTTC.

The V and J genes are TRBV13 and TRBJ2-3, with TRBD1 matching over 7 bases. The germline gives CDR1 PRHDT, CDR2 FYEKMQ (reference sequence). V lost 6 bases and J lost 3; bases outside the gene matches: 0. This CDR3 comprises 12 residues. The CDR3 DNA reads TGTGCCAGCAGACAGGGGACAGATACGCAGTATTTT. Translating gives CASRQGTDTQYF. The full variable domain, in which reference TRBV13 and TRBJ2-3 provide the parts outside the CDR3, is AAGVIQSPRHLIKEKRETATLKCYPIPRHDTVYWYQQGPGQDPQFLISFYEKMQSDKGSIPDRFSAQQFSDYHSELNMSSLELGDSALYFCASRQGTDTQYFGPGTRLTVL.

The gene calls are TRBV30 and TRBJ2-6, with TRBD2 matching 7 bases. The length of the CDR3 is 14 residues. After removal of 5 bases from V and 2 bases from J, the junction contained 3 bases not matched to a gene. CDR1 GTSNPN and CDR2 SVGIG come from the germline V gene (reference sequence). CDR3 loop: CAWDTSAGANVLTF. As DNA, the CDR3 is TGTGCCTGGGATACTAGCGCTGGGGCCAACGTCCTGACTTTC.

This chain links TRBV3-1 (or the pseudogene TRBV3-2) with TRBJ2-5; D call uncertain. Germline-derived CDR1 and CDR2 are LGHDT and YNNKEL (reference sequence). The CDR3 has 14 residues. V was shortened by 1 base and J by 1 base, with 7 bases between the two germline ends. Here the CDR3 reads CASSQGIGQETQYF. The CDR3 DNA reads TGTGCCAGCAGCCAAGGCATCGGCCAAGAGACCCAGTACTTC.

The chain joins TRBV30 to TRBJ1-2; 8 bases align to TRBD1. Looked up from germline, CDR1 is GTSNPN and CDR2 is SVGIG (reference sequence). This CDR3 is built from 13 residues. V gave up 2 bases and J gave up 6 bases; unmatched junction bases: 5. The CDR3 loop reads CAWSPDRVNGYTF. In nucleotides, the CDR3 is TGTGCCTGGAGTCCGGACAGGGTGAATGGCTACACCTTC. The variable domain in full, with the rest retrieved from reference TRBV30 and TRBJ1-2, is SQTIHQWPATLVQPVGSPLSLECTVEGTSNPNLYWYRQAAGRGLQLLFYSVGIGQISSEVPQNLSASRPQDRQFILSSKKLLLSDSGFYLCAWSPDRVNGYTFGSGTRLTVV.

This clone was recorded once. The chain carries TRBV6-4 and TRBJ2-2; weak D call: TRBD1 (6 bases). V dropped 3 bases and J dropped 6 bases, with 11 bases sitting between them. Germline CDR1 is MRHNA and CDR2 is SNTAGT. The CDR3 contains 14 residues. In nucleotides, the CDR3 is TGTGCCAGCAGTGAGGACAGCTGGGCCGGGGAGCTGTTTTTT. This gives the protein CASSEDSWAGELFF.

This clone was seen more than once but under ten times. V and J are TRBV2 and TRBJ1-1; D possibly corresponds to TRBD1 (6 bases). The V gene lost 5 bases and the J gene lost 3 bases, with 10 bases spanning the gap. The CDR3 sequence is 13 residues long. Germline-derived CDR1 and CDR2 are SNHLY and FYNNEI. The chain's CDR3 is CASSRGKYTEAFF. The CDR3 DNA reads as TGTGCCAGCAGTAGGGGGAAGTACACTGAAGCTTTCTTT. The full variable domain, rest sourced from reference TRBV2 and TRBJ1-1, is EPEVTQTPSHQVTQMGQEVILRCVPISNHLYFYWYRQILGQKVEFLVSFYNNEISEKSEIFDDQFSVERPDGSNFTLKIRSTKLEDSAMYFCASSRGKYTEAFFGQGTRLTVV.

This chain links TRBV6-5 with TRBJ2-5; 12 nucleotides agree with TRBD2. Germline V gene data show CDR1 as MNHEY and CDR2 as SVGAGI. The CDR3 is 16 residues long. Losses at the gene ends were 2 bases for V and 4 bases for J; bases not matched to a gene: 5. The DNA of the CDR3 is TGTGCCAGCAGTTACAATCTAGCGGGAGGGCGAGAGACCCAGTACTTC. Translation: CASSYNLAGGRETQYF.

This clone was recorded only once. The chain carries TRBV10-2 and TRBJ2-7; a possible D gene is TRBD2 (5 bases). The CDR3 contains 12 residues. Germline lookup yields CDR1 WSHSY and CDR2 SAAADI. V lost 5 bases, J lost 3 bases, and 8 bases lay in between. The CDR3 is CASSLEGYEQYF. DNA of the CDR3: TGCGCCAGCAGTTTAGAGGGCTACGAGCAGTACTTC.